This record concerns one T cell receptor (beta chain) sequence. The antigen remains unidentified. As to treatment: 19 received Ad26.COV2.S at low or high dose, single or two shots; 5 received placebo; per-sample allocation not given. Collection of the samples took place on day 63 after the first injection of vaccine or placebo. Within Boston, the person who donated was an adult of 18-55 years. This vaccine is an Ad26 vector that expresses the Wuhan-strain SARS-CoV-2 spike. The germline V gene encodes CDR1 SGHRS and CDR2 YFSETQ. The CDR3 is 21 amino acids. The V and J ends lost 0 bases and 0 bases respectively, with 26 bases between them. Data came from immunoSEQ multiplex PCR; TCRdb stores just in-frame clones and leaves some out. The repertoire holds over 400,000 clones, with 92% as singletons. The sample is drawn from a study of Ad26.COV2.S vaccination and SARS-CoV-2 variants. Overall study context: Participant was drawn from the COV1001 Ad26.COV2.S trial arm. Overall study findings and caveats: While placebo recipients had lower spike-specific TCR breadth, vaccine recipients had more.

The chain has TRBV5-1 and TRBJ2-3, with D possibly being TRBD2 (7 bases). The clonotype was recovered from a person between 18 and 65 years old who received the Ad26.COV2.S COVID-19 vaccine or a placebo. Material: peripheral blood, obtained in a trial of Ad26.COV2.S vaccine versus placebo. The CDR3 is CASSLVRGAPLNPASTDTQYF. CDR3 sequence (DNA): TGCGCCAGCAGCTTGGTACGGGGGGCACCATTAAACCCCGCGAGCACAGATACGCAGTATTTT.